The present TCR beta chain was sequenced within a study of OX40 agonist ivuxolimab in advanced cancers. Study as a whole: Intravenous ivuxolimab at 0.01 to 10 mg/kg was given to patients every 2 weeks. Patients were over 65% male with ages roughly 23 to 90, mean about 54. A history of anti-PD-1, anti-PD-L1 or anti-CTLA-4 therapy was acceptable, and approximately 40% had some.

Sequenced by immunoSEQ multiplex PCR; TCRdb stores in-frame clones only, minus some. The sample carries 25,000 to 35,000 clones, around three quarters recorded once. Whole-study findings and limits: Low normalized T-cell clonal expansion was also seen in some nonresponders.

Germline V CDR1 and CDR2: MGHRA, YSYEKL. There are 15 residues in the CDR3. Trimming took 0 bases from V and 7 from J, leaving 13 bases between them. Notes on this clone: Its antigen is not identified.

The sequence was obtained from an adult with an advanced solid tumor such as melanoma, head and neck, liver or kidney cancer. Material: CD4+ or CD8+ T cells sorted from blood, obtained in a trial of the OX40 agonist ivuxolimab. The chain is built from TRBV4-1 and TRBJ1-3; D unresolved. The CDR3 DNA follows: TGCGCCAGCAGCCAAGAAGGGAGGATCGGGAACACCATATATTTT. It specifies CASSQEGRIGNTIYF.